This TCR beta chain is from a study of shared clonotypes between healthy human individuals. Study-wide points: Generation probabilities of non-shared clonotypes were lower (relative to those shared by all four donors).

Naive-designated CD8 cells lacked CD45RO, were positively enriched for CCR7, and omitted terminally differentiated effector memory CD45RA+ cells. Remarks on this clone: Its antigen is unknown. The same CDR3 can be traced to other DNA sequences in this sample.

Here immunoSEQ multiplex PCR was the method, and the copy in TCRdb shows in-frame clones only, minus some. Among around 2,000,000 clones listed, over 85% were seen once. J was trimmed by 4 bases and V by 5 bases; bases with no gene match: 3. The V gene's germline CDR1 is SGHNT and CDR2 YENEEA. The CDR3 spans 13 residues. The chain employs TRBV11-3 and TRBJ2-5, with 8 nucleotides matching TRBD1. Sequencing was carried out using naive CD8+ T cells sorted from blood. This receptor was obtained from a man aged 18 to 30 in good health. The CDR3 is CASSRGTGETQYF. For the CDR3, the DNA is TGTGCCAGCAGCCGCGGGACAGGAGAGACCCAGTACTTC.